This T cell receptor beta chain originates from a study of CD8 T cells in Susac syndrome. The RNA, about 0.45 to 1 ug, was put through reverse transcription using random hexamers. By means of immunoSEQ multiplex PCR, TCR beta CDR3 spanning 54 Vbeta and 13 Jbeta underwent amplification. TCRdb re-called the immunoSEQ multiplex PCR reads with MiXCR, one entry per CDR3 protein. The sample holds some 140,000 distinct CDR3 sequences; more than 75% are singletons and the top ten take about 0.25%. The CDR3 has 17 amino acids. Germline CDR1 is SEHNR and CDR2 is FQNEAQ (reference sequence). The trim removed 5 bases at V and 6 bases at J, leaving 14 bases unmatched. The sequenced target, TCR beta, came from blood CD8+ and CD4+ T cells. In contrast to the negatively isolated CD8+ and CD4+ T cells, TEMRA cells were FACS-enriched. Note on this clonotype: Its antigen is still unknown.

Findings of the study overall: TCR sequencing and HLA analysis covered a relatively small number of individuals.

The rearrangement uses TRBV7-9 and TRBJ2-7, with 12 bases fitting TRBD2. The sequence derives from a human donor with multiple sclerosis. The sample taken for sequencing was CD8+ T cells from PBMCs. CDR3 sequence (DNA): TGTGCCAGCAGCCACGAGACTAGCGGGAGCCTCTTAATCGAGCAGTACTTC. This codes for CASSHETSGSLLIEQYF.